This T cell receptor (beta chain) stems from a study of Ad26.COV2.S vaccination and SARS-CoV-2 variants. Only in-frame clones appear in the TCRdb table, and some are missing; sequencing was by immunoSEQ multiplex PCR. This table holds roughly 460,000 clones, roughly 87% found once. The CDR3 has 12 amino acids. CDR1 MDHEN and CDR2 SYDVKM come from the germline V gene. The ends were cut back, 5 bases at V and 6 bases at J, with 8 bases in the middle. Treatment here: around 19 received Ad26.COV2.S at low or high dose, single or two shots; 5 received placebo; per-sample allocation not given. Following the first vaccine or placebo injection, samples were taken on day 63. An Ad26 vector was used to express Wuhan-strain SARS-CoV-2 spike as the vaccine.

This TCR was recovered from a person aged 18 to 59 who received the Ad26.COV2.S COVID-19 vaccine or a placebo. This rearrangement joins TRBV28 to TRBJ1-5, with D possibly being TRBD1 (5 bases). This sample comprised peripheral blood, obtained in a trial of Ad26.COV2.S vaccine versus placebo. CDR3 in amino acids: CASSEGRQPQHF. CDR3 nucleotides: TGTGCCAGCAGTGAGGGGCGTCAGCCCCAGCATTTT.